The 24 T cell receptor beta chains given below trace back to one sample, sequenced in a study of cytomegalovirus exposure and HLA in healthy donors. PCR amplification relied on 60 Vbeta primers (plus 13 Jbeta primers). The repertoire was sequenced with immunoSEQ multiplex PCR; TCRdb's copy has only in-frame clones and lacks some. The table shows 150,000 to 200,000 clones, with 65% to 85% occurring only once. The sample consisted of PBMCs. Every receptor here comes from a man in his forties in good health and CMV-seropositive.

V and J are TRBV12-5 and TRBJ2-6; 11 nucleotides line up with TRBD1. The CDR3 is 21 residues long. In germline, CDR1 is LGHNT, CDR2 FRNRAP. Germline trimming cut 0 bases from V and 0 bases from J; bases unmatched to any gene: 10. CDR3 loop: CASGLVPLWTGGFSGANVLTF. CDR3 DNA sequence: TGTGCTAGTGGTTTGGTACCCCTCTGGACAGGGGGCTTCTCTGGGGCCAACGTCCTGACTTTC. Based on the CDR3 plus reference TRBV12-5 and TRBJ2-6, the full variable domain is DARVTQTPRHKVTEMGQEVTMRCQPILGHNTVFWYRQTMMQGLELLAYFRNRAPLDDSGMPKDRFSAEMPDATLATLKIQPSEPRDSAVYFCASGLVPLWTGGFSGANVLTFGAGSRLTVL.

The chain uses TRBV27 and TRBJ1-2; no definite D call. This CDR3 region has 13 residues. Trimming cost V 5 bases and J 6 bases, with 13 bases left between them. CDR1 and CDR2 (germline): MNHEY, SMNVEV (reference sequence). The CDR3 sequence is CASSTRHKDGYTF. The CDR3, as DNA: TGTGCCAGCAGTACCCGACACAAGGATGGCTACACCTTC.

The genes are TRBV4-3 and TRBJ1-4; TRBD1 aligns across 8 bases. V dropped 1 base and J dropped 5; count of bases not matched to a gene: 6. The CDR3 totals 16 residues. Looked up from germline, CDR1 is LGHNA and CDR2 is YSLEER. For the CDR3, the DNA is TGCGCCAGCAGCCAAGGCCCGACAGGGGCAAATGAAAAACTGTTTTTT. This gives the protein CASSQGPTGANEKLFF.

The gene calls are TRBV2 and TRBJ1-5, with 9 positions matching TRBD1. The CDR3 spans 12 residues. CDR1 and CDR2 from the germline V gene are SNHLY and FYNNEI. J was trimmed by 16 bases and V by 1 base; bases with no gene match: 5. CDR3 sequence (DNA): TGTGCCAGCAGTGAAGATTGGGACAGGGCTCATTTT. The encoded protein is CASSEDWDRAHF.

The rearrangement joins TRBV7-9 to TRBJ2-1; possible D gene TRBD2, 5 bases. CDR3 length: 15 amino acids. Trimming removed 7 bases at V and 4 bases at J, with 17 bases between. Per germline, CDR1 SEHNR and CDR2 FQNEAQ (reference sequence). The CDR3 DNA reads TGTGCCAGCAAAGAGGTCCTAGCAGCGTACAATGAGCAGTTCTTC. Protein: CASKEVLAAYNEQFF. Looking up the rest from reference TRBV7-9 and TRBJ2-1 gives the full variable domain: DTGVSQNPRHKITKRGQNVTFRCDPISEHNRLYWYRQTLGQGPEFLTYFQNEAQLEKSRLLSDRFSAERPKGSFSTLEIQRTEQGDSAMYLCASKEVLAAYNEQFFGPGTRLTVL.

The chain links TRBV10-3 to TRBJ1-2, with D unresolved. This CDR3 has 15 residues. V was clipped by 3 bases and J by 8 bases, with 19 bases between them. CDR1 is ENHRY, CDR2 SYGVKD, per germline. CDR3 nucleotides: TGTGCCATCAGTGACACGGAGACCACTTCGAAAGGCTACACCTTC. Translating gives CAISDTETTSKGYTF.

This chain connects TRBV13 to TRBJ1-5, with TRBD1 matching 9 bases. With 8 bases clipped from V and 7 bases from J, the junction kept 3 bases outside the gene matches. CDR1 and CDR2 from the germline V gene are PRHDT and FYEKMQ (reference sequence). The CDR3 consists of 12 residues. CDR3 sequence reads: CASSGQGQPQHF. The DNA of the CDR3 is TGTGCCAGCTCGGGACAGGGACAGCCCCAGCATTTT.

This chain uses TRBV5-1 with TRBJ2-3, with TRBD2 matching over 9 bases. The CDR3 runs 14 residues. The junction had 5 bases not matched to a gene; V was cut back by 7 bases and J by 2 bases. Germline V CDR1 and CDR2: SGHRS, YFSETQ. In nucleotides, the CDR3 is TGCGCCAGCGCCAGCGGGGGGCCCACAGATACGCAGTATTTT. The encoded protein is CASASGGPTDTQYF.

This clone was picked up one time. The chain combines TRBV4-3 with TRBJ1-2, with D unresolved. The germline CDR1 and CDR2 sequences are LGHNA and YSLEER. The V and J ends lost 0 bases and 1 base respectively, with 9 bases between them. The CDR3 sequence is 15 residues long. CDR3 residues: CASSQESHFNYGYTF. The CDR3 coding sequence is TGCGCCAGCAGCCAAGAGTCGCACTTTAACTATGGCTACACCTTC.

The V gene is TRBV6-6, the J gene TRBJ2-5; no firm D call. V dropped 6 bases and J dropped 5 bases, with 13 bases sitting between them. CDR3 length: 13 residues. Germline-derived CDR1 and CDR2 are MNHNY and SVGAGI (reference sequence). The CDR3 DNA follows: TGTGCCAGCAGAGCCCCCCTCCTGGAGACCCAGTACTTC. This gives the protein CASRAPLLETQYF.

The genes are TRBV7-3 and TRBJ2-1; weak D call: TRBD1 (6 bases). This CDR3 spans 16 amino acids. The ends were cut back, 1 base at V and 7 bases at J, with 17 bases in the middle. Germline V CDR1 and CDR2: SGHTA, FQGTGA. CDR3 nucleotide sequence: TGTGCCAGCAGCTTAAGTGGGGGCCCCGGATCTAATGAGCAGTTCTTC. Protein product: CASSLSGGPGSNEQFF.

The V and J genes are TRBV7-8 and TRBJ2-6, with D perhaps matching TRBD1 (5 bases). V was pared by 4 bases and J by 4 bases, with 11 bases between. The CDR3 covers 15 residues. CDR1 SGHVS and CDR2 FQNEAQ come from the germline V gene. Here the CDR3 reads CASSSGRSGANVLTF. As DNA, the CDR3 is TGTGCCAGCAGCTCAGGGCGTTCGGGGGCCAACGTCCTGACTTTC.

The rearrangement uses TRBV10-3 and TRBJ2-3; 8 nucleotides align to TRBD1. Germline V lookup: CDR1 ENHRY, CDR2 SYGVKD. The CDR3 extends over 16 amino acids. V lost 0 bases to trimming and J lost 6 bases; unmatched junction nucleotides: 8. The CDR3 spells CAISESLGTGRDTQYF. In DNA form, the CDR3 reads TGTGCCATCAGTGAGTCATTGGGGACAGGACGGGATACGCAGTATTTT.

The chain is built from TRBV27 and TRBJ2-1; TRBD1 is a possible D gene (6 bases). The CDR3 runs to 15 residues. In germline, CDR1 is MNHEY, CDR2 SMNVEV (reference sequence). V was shortened by 7 bases and J by 4 bases, with 17 bases between the two germline ends. The CDR3 is CASTLVGGRYNEQFF. The CDR3 nucleotides read TGTGCCAGCACCCTAGTAGGGGGTCGGTACAATGAGCAGTTCTTC.

This chain connects TRBV5-6 to TRBJ2-7, with 9 bases matching TRBD1. With V trimmed by 3 bases and J by 3 bases, 16 bases remained unmatched. Germline V gene lookup returns CDR1 SGHDT and CDR2 YYEEEE. The CDR3 has 18 amino acids. CDR3 sequence: CASSWGPGQGKTVYEQYF. The DNA of the CDR3 is TGTGCCAGCAGCTGGGGACCGGGACAGGGTAAAACGGTCTACGAGCAGTACTTC.

This chain uses TRBV7-9 with TRBJ2-7; 8 bases are shared with TRBD2. Germline values: CDR1 SEHNR, CDR2 FQNEAQ (reference sequence). Trimming removed 5 bases from V and 0 bases from J; junction bases left unmatched: 6. The CDR3 consists of 15 residues. For the CDR3, the DNA is TGTGCCAGCAGCCCCCGGGGGGGTTCCTCCTACGAGCAGTACTTC. This codes for CASSPRGGSSYEQYF.

The gene calls are TRBV19 and TRBJ2-2; perhaps TRBD1 as D (5 bases). The CDR3 extends over 15 amino acids. Germline lookup yields CDR1 LNHDA and CDR2 SQIVND (reference sequence). Trimming cost V 3 bases and J 3 bases, with 11 bases left between them. This chain's CDR3 is CASSILDTHTGELFF. The CDR3 DNA sequence: TGTGCCAGTAGTATCCTGGACACCCACACCGGGGAGCTGTTTTTT. Based on the CDR3 plus reference TRBV19 and TRBJ2-2, the full variable domain is DGGITQSPKYLFRKEGQNVTLSCEQNLNHDAMYWYRQDPGQGLRLIYYSQIVNDFQKGDIAEGYSVSREKKESFPLTVTSAQKNPTAFYLCASSILDTHTGELFFGEGSRLTVL.

The chain is built from TRBV4-2 and TRBJ1-2, with D unresolved. Germline-derived CDR1 and CDR2 are LGHNA and YNFKEQ. Trimming took off 1 base at V and 0 bases at J, with 15 bases between the two ends. The CDR3 spans 17 residues. Here the CDR3 DNA reads TGTGCCAGCAGCCAAGGGACTCCCCAGGCTTCTAACTATGGCTACACCTTC. Translated, it gives CASSQGTPQASNYGYTF.

This chain connects TRBV10-3 to TRBJ1-1; D is uncertain. V lost 0 bases and J 8 bases, leaving 7 bases between the germline ends. The CDR3 has 12 amino acids. Germline lookup yields CDR1 ENHRY and CDR2 SYGVKD. Here the CDR3 reads CAISESTREAFF. CDR3 coding DNA: TGTGCCATCAGTGAGTCGACACGAGAAGCTTTCTTT.

The chain joins TRBV2 to TRBJ1-2; D may be TRBD1 (6 bases). V was cut by 3 bases and J by 4 bases, with 9 bases left in between. Looked up from germline, CDR1 is SNHLY and CDR2 is FYNNEI. The CDR3 is 13 residues long. The CDR3 region has the DNA TGTGCCAGCAGTGACAGGGGATCCTATGGCTACACCTTC. It encodes CASSDRGSYGYTF.

The V call is TRBV12-5, the J call TRBJ2-1; weak D call: TRBD2 (7 bases). Per germline, CDR1 LGHNT and CDR2 FRNRAP. Trimming removed 5 bases at V and 8 bases at J, with 28 bases between. This CDR3 comprises 18 residues. This chain's CDR3 is CASGPTGTTLKAGDEQFF. For the CDR3, the DNA is TGTGCTAGTGGTCCTACAGGGACTACCCTAAAGGCGGGTGATGAGCAGTTCTTC. Full variable domain (outside the CDR3, taken from reference TRBV12-5 and TRBJ2-1): DARVTQTPRHKVTEMGQEVTMRCQPILGHNTVFWYRQTMMQGLELLAYFRNRAPLDDSGMPKDRFSAEMPDATLATLKIQPSEPRDSAVYFCASGPTGTTLKAGDEQFFGPGTRLTVL.

V is TRBV15 and J is TRBJ1-5; 7 nucleotides match TRBD1. The CDR3 is made up of 13 amino acids. The V segment lost 4 bases and the J segment 7 bases; nucleotides outside the gene matches: 4. Germline CDR1 LNHNV, CDR2 YYDKDF (reference sequence). CDR3 nucleotide sequence: TGTGCCACCAGCAAGGACAGGACCCAGCCCCAGCATTTT. This gives the protein CATSKDRTQPQHF.

The chain couples TRBV15 to TRBJ1-1, with TRBD1 as a possible D gene (6 bases). V shed 0 bases and J shed 3 bases, with 8 bases lying between them. Germline V CDR1 and CDR2: LNHNV, YYDKDF (reference sequence). The CDR3 loop spans 14 amino acids. The CDR3 loop is CATSREGADTEAFF. CDR3 nucleotides: TGTGCCACCAGCAGAGAGGGGGCAGACACTGAAGCTTTCTTT.

The chain carries TRBV11-3 and TRBJ2-3; 12 bases are a match to TRBD2. V lost 4 bases and J lost 1; bases outside the gene matches: 3. This CDR3 has 16 residues. Looked up from germline, CDR1 is SGHNT and CDR2 is YENEEA. In DNA, the CDR3 is TGTGCCAGCAGCTCAGGACTAGCGGGACGCACAGATACGCAGTATTTT. This encodes CASSSGLAGRTDTQYF.